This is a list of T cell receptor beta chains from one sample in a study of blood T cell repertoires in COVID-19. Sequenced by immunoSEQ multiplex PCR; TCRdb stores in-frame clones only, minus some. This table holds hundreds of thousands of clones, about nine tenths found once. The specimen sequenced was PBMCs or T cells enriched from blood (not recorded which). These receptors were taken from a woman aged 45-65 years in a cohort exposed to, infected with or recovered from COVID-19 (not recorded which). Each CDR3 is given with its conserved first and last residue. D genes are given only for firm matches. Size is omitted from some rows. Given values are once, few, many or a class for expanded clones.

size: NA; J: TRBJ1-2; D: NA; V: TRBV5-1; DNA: TGCGCCAGCAGAGAGACAGGATGGCTAGGAGAAGGCTACACCTTC; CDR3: CASRETGWLGEGYTF
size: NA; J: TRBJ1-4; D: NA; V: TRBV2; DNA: TGTGCCAGCAGTGTACAGGGTTCCAATGAAAAACTGTTTTTT; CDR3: CASSVQGSNEKLFF
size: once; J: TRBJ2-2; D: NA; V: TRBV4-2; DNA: TGTGCCAGCAGCCAAGATACCGGGAGTGCGAACACCGGGGAGCTGTTTTTT; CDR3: CASSQDTGSANTGELFF
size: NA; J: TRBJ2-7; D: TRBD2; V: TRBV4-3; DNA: TGCGCCAGCAGCCAAGATTGGCTAGCGGGGGGCCTCTCCTACGAGCAGTACTTC; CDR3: CASSQDWLAGGLSYEQYF
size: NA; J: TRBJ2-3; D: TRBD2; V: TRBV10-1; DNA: TGCGCCAGCAGTGAACTACTAGCGCCAGATACGCAGTATTTT; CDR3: CASSELLAPDTQYF
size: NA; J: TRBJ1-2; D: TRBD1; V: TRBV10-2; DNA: TGCGCCAGCAGCCAGACAGGGGGCGGGGGTTATGGCTACACCTTC; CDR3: CASSQTGGGGYGYTF
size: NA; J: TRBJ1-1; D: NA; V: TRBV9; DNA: TGTGCCAGCAGCGTGCTCGGTCAGACTGGGGAAGCTTTCTTT; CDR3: CASSVLGQTGEAFF
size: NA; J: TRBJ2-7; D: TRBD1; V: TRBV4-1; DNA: TGCGCCAGCAGCCCCCTCGACCGACAGGGGGTAGACTACGAGCAGTACTTC; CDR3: CASSPLDRQGVDYEQYF
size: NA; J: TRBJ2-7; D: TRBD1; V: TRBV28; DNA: TGTGCCAGCATAGATGGGACAGTCTCCTACGAGCAGTACTTC; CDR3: CASIDGTVSYEQYF
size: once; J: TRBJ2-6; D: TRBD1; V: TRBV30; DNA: TGTGCCTGGACCCTCGAAGGCCAGGGGGCGTCTGGGGCCAACGTCCTGACTTTC; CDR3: CAWTLEGQGASGANVLTF
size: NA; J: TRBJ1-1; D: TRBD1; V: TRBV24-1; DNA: TGTGCCACCAGTGACACCAGACAGGGCGCCACTGAAGCTTTCTTT; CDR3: CATSDTRQGATEAFF
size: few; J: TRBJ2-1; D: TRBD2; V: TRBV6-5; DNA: TGTGCCAGCAGAGCGGGACTCCCCACAGTCAATGAGCAGTTCTTC; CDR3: CASRAGLPTVNEQFF
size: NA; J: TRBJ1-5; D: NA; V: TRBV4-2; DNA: TGTGCCAGCAGCCAAGAAGTTGGGCCGCCCCAGCATTTT; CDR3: CASSQEVGPPQHF
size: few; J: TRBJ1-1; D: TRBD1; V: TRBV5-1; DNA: TGCGCCAGCAGCTTAAGGGGACAGGAAAACACTGAAGCTTTCTTT; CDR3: CASSLRGQENTEAFF
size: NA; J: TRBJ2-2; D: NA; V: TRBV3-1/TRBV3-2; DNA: TGTGCCAGCAGCCCCGGGACAACGAACACCGGGGAGCTGTTTTTT; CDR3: CASSPGTTNTGELFF
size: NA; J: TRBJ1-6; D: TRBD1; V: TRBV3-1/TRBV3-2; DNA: TGTGCCAGCAGCCAAGCTGGGACAGGGAGGAATTCACCCCTCCACTTT; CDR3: CASSQAGTGRNSPLHF
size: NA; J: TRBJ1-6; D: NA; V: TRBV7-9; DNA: TGTGCCAGCAGCTCCAGGGGTACTGATTCACCCCTCCACTTT; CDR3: CASSSRGTDSPLHF
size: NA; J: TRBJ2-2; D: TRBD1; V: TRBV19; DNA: TGTGCCAGTAGTATAGGTTGGGGACAGGGGAACACCGGGGAGCTGTTTTTT; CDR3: CASSIGWGQGNTGELFF
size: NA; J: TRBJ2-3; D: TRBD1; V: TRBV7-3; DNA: TGTGCCAGCAGCCAGGGGGGCACAGATACGCAGTATTTT; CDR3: CASSQGGTDTQYF
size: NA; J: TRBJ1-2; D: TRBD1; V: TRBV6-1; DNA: TGTGCCAGCAGTGAGGGGACAGTCTACTATGGCTACACCTTC; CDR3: CASSEGTVYYGYTF
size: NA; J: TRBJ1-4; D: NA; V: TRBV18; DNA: TGTGCCAGCTCACCACTGGCAGGTGCGGGCGAAAAACTGTTTTTT; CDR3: CASSPLAGAGEKLFF
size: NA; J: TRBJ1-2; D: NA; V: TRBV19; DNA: TGTGCCAGTAGCAAAGACAGGTACTATGGCTACACCTTC; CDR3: CASSKDRYYGYTF
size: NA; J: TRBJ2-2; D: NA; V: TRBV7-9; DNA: TGTGCCAGCACGGCGGGGGCGCTGCCAGGGGAGCTGTTTTTT; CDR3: CASTAGALPGELFF
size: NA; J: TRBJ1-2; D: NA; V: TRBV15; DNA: TGTGCCACCAGCAGAGGGACATCAACCGACTATGGCTACACCTTC; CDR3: CATSRGTSTDYGYTF
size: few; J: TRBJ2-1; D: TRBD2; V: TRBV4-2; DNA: TGTCCCACCCCCCGAGGACGGGGGGGCCTGGACAATGAGCAGTTCTTC; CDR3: CPTPRGRGGLDNEQFF
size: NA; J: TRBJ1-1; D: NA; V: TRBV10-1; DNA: TGCGCCAGCAGTGAGTCGACAGTGAACACTGAAGCTTTCTTT; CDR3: CASSESTVNTEAFF
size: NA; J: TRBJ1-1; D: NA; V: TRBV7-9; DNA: TGTGCCAGCAGCCCGACAGCTGCTTTGGCCACTGAAGCTTTCTTT; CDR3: CASSPTAALATEAFF
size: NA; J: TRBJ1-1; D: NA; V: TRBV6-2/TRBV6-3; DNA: TGTGCCAGCAGTCACACAGGAGCCACTGAAGCTTTCTTT; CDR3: CASSHTGATEAFF
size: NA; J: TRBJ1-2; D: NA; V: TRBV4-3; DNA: TGCGCCAGCAGCCAAGATCCAGGGATAGATGGCTACACCTTC; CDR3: CASSQDPGIDGYTF
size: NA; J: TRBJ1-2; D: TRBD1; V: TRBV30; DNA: TGTGCCTGGAGTCTCCCCCCGGCAGGGGGCTATGGCTACACCTTC; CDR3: CAWSLPPAGGYGYTF
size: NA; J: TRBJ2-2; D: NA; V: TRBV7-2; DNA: TGTGCCAGCAGCTCCCAGACAGTCAGCGGGGAGCTGTTTTTT; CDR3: CASSSQTVSGELFF
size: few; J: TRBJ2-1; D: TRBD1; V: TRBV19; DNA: TGTGCCAGTAGTAGGACAGGGGGCTCCTACAATGAGCAGTTCTTC; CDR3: CASSRTGGSYNEQFF
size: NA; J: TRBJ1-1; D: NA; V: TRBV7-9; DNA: TGTGCCAGCAGCTTAGATGCAGGGTTCACTGAAGCTTTCTTT; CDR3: CASSLDAGFTEAFF
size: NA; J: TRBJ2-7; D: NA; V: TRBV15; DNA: TGTGCCACCAGCAGAGATGTGGGGACAATCTACGAGCAGTACTTC; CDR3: CATSRDVGTIYEQYF
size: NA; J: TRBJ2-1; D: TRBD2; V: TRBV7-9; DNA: TGTGCCAGCAGCCCTAGCGGGGGGGTGAATGAGCAGTTCTTC; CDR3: CASSPSGGVNEQFF
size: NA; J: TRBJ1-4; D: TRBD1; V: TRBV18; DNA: TGTGCCAGCTCACCACGGGACAGGGCGGCGACTAATGAAAAACTGTTTTTT; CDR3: CASSPRDRAATNEKLFF